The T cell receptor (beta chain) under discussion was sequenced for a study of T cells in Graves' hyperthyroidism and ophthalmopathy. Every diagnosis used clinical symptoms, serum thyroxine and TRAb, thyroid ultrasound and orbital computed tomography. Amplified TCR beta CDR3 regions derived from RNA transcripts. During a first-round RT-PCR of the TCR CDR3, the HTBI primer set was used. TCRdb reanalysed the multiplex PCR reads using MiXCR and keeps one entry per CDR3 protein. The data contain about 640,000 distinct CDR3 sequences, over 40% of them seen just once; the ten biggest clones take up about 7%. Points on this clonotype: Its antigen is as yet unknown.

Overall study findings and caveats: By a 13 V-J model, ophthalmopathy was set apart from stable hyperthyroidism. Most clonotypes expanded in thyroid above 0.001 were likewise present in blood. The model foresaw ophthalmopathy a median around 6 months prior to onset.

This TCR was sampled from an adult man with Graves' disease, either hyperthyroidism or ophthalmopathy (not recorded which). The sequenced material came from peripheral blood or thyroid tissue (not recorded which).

DNA of the CDR3: TGTGCCAGCCGGGTCGTAGGCCAGCATTTT. This sequence encodes CASRVVGQHF. This chain joins TRBV27 and TRBJ1-5; D uncertain. Trimming removed 8 bases from V and 12 bases from J, with 11 bases in between. There are 10 residues in the CDR3. Germline-derived CDR1 and CDR2 are MNHEY and SMNVEV (reference sequence).